The next 10 T cell receptor beta chains were all read from a single sample in a study of CD8 T cells in Susac syndrome. Reverse transcription of roughly 0.45 to 1 ug RNA used random hexamers. TCRdb reprocessed the immunoSEQ multiplex PCR reads via MiXCR and lists one record per CDR3 protein. The repertoire holds roughly 400,000 distinct CDR3 sequences, with 75% to 90% as singletons. Sequenced: CD8+ T cells from PBMCs. The receptors come from a human donor with multiple sclerosis.

CDR3 amino acids: CSVEDSESSYEQYF. Written as DNA, the CDR3 is TGCAGCGTTGAGGACAGCGAAAGCTCCTACGAGCAGTACTTC. The chain recombines TRBV29-1 with TRBJ2-7; D is possibly TRBD1 (6 bases). Germline V CDR1 and CDR2: SQVTM, ANQGSEA. With 3 bases removed from V and 0 bases from J, the gap between germline ends came to 12 bases. This CDR3 has 14 amino acids.

V and J are TRBV20-1 and TRBJ1-1; D remains ambiguous. Trimming took off 2 bases at V and 4 bases at J, with 17 bases between the two ends. This CDR3 spans 15 amino acids. The germline gives CDR1 DFQATT, CDR2 SNEGSKA (reference sequence). CDR3 sequence (DNA): TGCAGTGCTAGACCGCCGGCGGGCCATACCACTGAAGCTTTCTTT. Encoded protein: CSARPPAGHTTEAFF.

The rearrangement joins TRBV4-1 to TRBJ2-1, with D perhaps TRBD2 (5 bases). The CDR3 sequence is 12 residues long. V was clipped by 0 bases and J by 8 bases, with 5 bases between them. Germline V gives CDR1 MGHRA, CDR2 YSYEKL. CDR3 nucleotides: TGCGCCAGCAGCCAAGAGAGGGATGAGCAGTTCTTC. Translating gives CASSQERDEQFF.

The chain joins TRBV20-1 to TRBJ2-4; no clear D. CDR1 and CDR2 from the germline V gene are DFQATT and SNEGSKA (reference sequence). Trimming pared 4 bases from V and 5 bases from J, leaving 15 bases between. This CDR3 has 14 amino acids. The CDR3: CSATIVNRENIQYF. For the CDR3, the DNA is TGCAGTGCTACGATAGTCAACCGGGAAAACATTCAGTACTTC.

The rearrangement joins TRBV9 to TRBJ2-7; no reliable D call. CDR3 length: 13 amino acids. V gave up 0 bases and J gave up 2 bases, with 6 bases separating them. Germline V CDR1 and CDR2: SGDLS, YYNGEE. CDR3 DNA: TGTGCCAGCAGCGTAGGTGGGACCTACGAGCAGTACTTC. This sequence encodes CASSVGGTYEQYF.

The chain employs TRBV14 and TRBJ2-6; D tentatively reads TRBD1 or TRBD2 (5 bases each). V was pared by 1 base and J by 0 bases, with 10 bases between. Germline lookup yields CDR1 SGHDN and CDR2 FVKESK. This CDR3 contains 17 residues. CDR3 DNA sequence: TGTGCCAGCAGCCAAGCGAGAGGGACCTCTGGGGCCAACGTCCTGACTTTC. Translation gives CASSQARGTSGANVLTF.

In its sample, this clonotype was seen once. This chain links TRBV6-5 with TRBJ2-5; TRBD1 matches 9 bases. Germline CDR1 MNHEY, CDR2 SVGAGI. CDR3 size: 16 residues. V gave up 1 base and J gave up 9 bases; unmatched junction bases: 12. The CDR3 nucleotides read TGTGCCAGCAGTTACTGGACAGGGGACGGAGCAGGGGCCCAGTACTTC. Translated, it gives CASSYWTGDGAGAQYF.

The J gene is TRBJ2-2, the V gene TRBV19; 8 bases line up with TRBD1. CDR1 and CDR2 (germline): LNHDA, SQIVND (reference sequence). The CDR3 contains 15 residues. V dropped 7 bases and J dropped 1; count of bases not matched to a gene: 5. The CDR3: CASTTTGENTGELFF. The CDR3 nucleotides are TGTGCCAGTACCACGACAGGGGAGAACACCGGGGAGCTGTTTTTT.

CDR3 sequence (DNA): TGTGCCAGCAGCTTAGCGGGACTTTCCTACGAGCAGTACTTC. Amino acid sequence: CASSLAGLSYEQYF. The chain joins TRBV7-9 to TRBJ2-7; weak D call: TRBD2 (6 bases). Trimming cost V 0 bases and J 1 base, with 7 bases left between them. Germline CDR1 reads SEHNR; CDR2 reads FQNEAQ (reference sequence). The CDR3 consists of 14 residues.

This clonotype showed up just once. The rearrangement joins TRBV20-1 to TRBJ2-3; tentatively, D is TRBD1 or TRBD2 (6 bases each). The CDR3 has 15 residues. In germline, CDR1 is DFQATT, CDR2 SNEGSKA (reference sequence). Deletions cut 5 bases from V and 4 bases from J, with 19 bases between. CDR3 sequence reads: CSAWRGTSGADTQYF. Written as DNA, the CDR3 is TGCAGTGCTTGGCGCGGGACATCGGGAGCAGATACGCAGTATTTT.